The rows below give T cell receptor beta chains drawn from one sample of a study of T-cell reconstitution after alpha-beta-depleted transplantation in children. TCRdb re-called the PCR reads with MiXCR, one entry per CDR3 protein. The data contain around 250,000 distinct CDR3 sequences, less than 9% of them singletons. The sample consisted of PBMCs, mostly from graft donor cells, taken 180 days after TCRalphabeta/CD19-depleted stem cell transplant. The source of these receptors is a male patient younger than 18 who had a stem cell transplant for acute lymphoblastic leukemia, so the T cells may come from the graft donor. The CDR3 runs from the conserved cysteine through the conserved F or W. A D gene is named only where the DNA matches it firmly. Expanded clones get a size class; other rows say once, few or many, or leave the size out.

V gene	clone size	D gene	J gene	CDR3 protein	CDR3 DNA
TRBV6-6	many	-	TRBJ1-2	CASILGFNYGYTF	-
TRBV12-3/TRBV12-4	few	TRBD2	TRBJ2-3	CASSLGISGRGTQYF	TGTGCCAGCAGTTTAGGGATTAGCGGGAGAGGTACGCAGTATTTT
TRBV28	many	-	TRBJ1-4	CASSLGRDNEKLFF	TGTGCCAGCAGTTTGGGCAGGGATAATGAAAAACTGTTTTTT
TRBV12-3/TRBV12-4	few	TRBD1	TRBJ2-7	CASSLGGGQGIYEQYF	TGTGCCAGCAGTCTGGGCGGGGGACAGGGGATTTACGAGCAGTACTTC
TRBV5-1	many	TRBD2	TRBJ2-5	CASSLVGGRAGETQYF	TGCGCCAGCAGCTTGGTGGGCGGGAGGGCCGGAGAGACCCAGTACTTC
TRBV18	few	-	TRBJ1-5	CASSPTAWGNQPQHF	TGTGCCAGCTCACCAACAGCGTGGGGCAATCAGCCCCAGCATTTT
TRBV7-3	many	-	TRBJ2-1	CASSHSGVSNEQFF	TGTGCCAGCAGTCACTCGGGAGTATCCAATGAGCAGTTCTTC
TRBV28	-	TRBD1	TRBJ2-7	CASSFGTGASYEQYF	TGTGCCAGCAGTTTTGGGACAGGAGCCTCCTACGAGCAGTACTTC
TRBV11-2	-	-	TRBJ2-3	CASTSGYTDTQCF	TGTGCCAGCACTTCGGGGTACACAGATACGCAGTGTTTT
TRBV4-1	many	-	TRBJ2-7	CASSLGSRSYEQYF	TGCGCCAGCAGCCTCGGGAGCAGGAGCTACGAGCAGTACTTC